This T cell receptor (beta chain) emerged from a study of cytotoxic CD8 clonotypes in ibrutinib-treated CLL. Libraries were prepared by immunoSEQ multiplex PCR; TCRdb keeps only in-frame clonotypes and omits some of them. The table shows 80,000 to 95,000 clones, with about four fifths occurring only once. V gave up 1 base and J gave up 0 bases, with 12 bases separating them. The CDR3 length is 17 residues. Looked up from germline, CDR1 is LNHDA and CDR2 is SQIVND (reference sequence). Library input was around 2.1 micrograms of DNA from cryopreserved PBMCs. This specimen was PBMCs, taken after 12 months of ibrutinib treatment. The sequence came from a human donor with chronic lymphocytic leukemia. The V gene is TRBV19, the J gene TRBJ1-4; TRBD1 might be the D (5 bases). The CDR3 nucleotides are TGTGCCAGTAGTATAGGGACATGGAGGCCAACTAATGAAAAACTGTTTTTT. Encoded protein: CASSIGTWRPTNEKLFF.